This T cell receptor (beta chain) is drawn from a study of PD-1 blockade in classical Hodgkin lymphoma (dated by TCRdb to the early 2020s). A note on the overall study: To define a peripheral blood immune signature of response to PD-1 blockade in classical Hodgkin lymphoma, the study combined TCR beta sequencing with CyTOF.

The Qiagen DNeasy kit was used to extract genomic DNA both from unsorted PBMCs and from the negatively selected CD4+ and CD8+ fractions. TCR beta CDR3 regions were subjected to amplification by immunoSEQ multiplex PCR with primers that anneal to V and J segments. Amplification bias was minimized using a synthetic immune receptor repertoire, and residual bias was removed computationally after sequencing. The authors processed their data as follows. Repertoire diversity was quantified as the Shannon entropy index using custom Python scripts. Unsorted, CD4+ and CD8+ repertoires were analyzed separately, except in combined analyses where CD4+ and CD8+ sequences were merged in silico. What TCRdb holds here is the immuneACCESS table cut down to in-frame rearrangements. Part of the clones is not present; checked against another copy, under half of the missing clones reflect an unresolved V gene, and the others are unexplained. V and J calls and clone size are as listed in that table; D and trimming were resolved from the DNA. Within this sample are under 40,000 clones, with about 88% of them counted one time only. Roughly 1.2% of the sample lies in the top ten.

Overall study outcomes, separate from this receptor: Baseline TCR diversity was reported to be lower in newly diagnosed patients than in healthy donors and to be lower still in relapsed/refractory patients. The study covered only a single clinical trial cohort, and the causes of the repertoire differences, possibly disease activity or prior therapy, were still not defined.

The sample's time point label, in plain terms: newly diagnosed, previously untreated cHL patient sample. Magnetic negative selection with a Miltenyi CD4+ T cell isolation kit was used to purify CD4+ T cells from thawed PBMCs. As a comparison group for the relapsed/refractory trial patients, PBMCs were sequenced from patients with newly diagnosed, previously untreated classical Hodgkin lymphoma. Peripheral blood was collected in 8 mL Vacutainer Cell Preparation Tubes, from which PBMCs were isolated by centrifugation and then cryopreserved. Purified CD4+ and CD8+ fractions were generated only in cases for which an additional PBMC sample was available. On LS columns in a quadroMACS separator, the magnetically labelled cells were depleted, and the flow-through was collected as the purified fraction. V loses 2 bases, J loses 5 bases, and the germline ends lie 18 bases apart. Reading the germline V gene gives CDR1 MNHNS and CDR2 SASEGT. From the cysteine up to the phenylalanine, the CDR3 has a length of 16 residues. The retained sequence is limited to the CDR3, 48 bases, with the frame set at the first base.

On this clone: Its antigen is currently not known. There are no base qualities to consult, and no much larger clone falls within one base.

Rearrangement joined TRBV6-1 to TRBJ1-2, with TRBD1 tentatively as D gene (5 bases match). The TCR comes from a human donor with classical Hodgkin lymphoma. The sequenced sample consisted of CD4+ T cells from blood. The CDR3 protein sequence reads: CASSEMSAQGSYGYTF. The bases are TGTGCCAGCAGTGAAATGTCGGCGCAGGGAAGTTATGGCTACACCTTC.